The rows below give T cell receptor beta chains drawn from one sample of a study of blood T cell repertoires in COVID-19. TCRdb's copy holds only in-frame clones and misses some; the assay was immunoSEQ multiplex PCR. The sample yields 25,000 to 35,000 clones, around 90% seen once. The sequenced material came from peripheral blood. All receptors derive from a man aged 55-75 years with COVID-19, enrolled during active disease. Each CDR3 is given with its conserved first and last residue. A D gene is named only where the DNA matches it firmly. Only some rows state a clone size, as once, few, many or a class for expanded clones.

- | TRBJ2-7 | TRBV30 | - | CAWSFGDNYEQYF | TGTGCCTGGAGTTTTGGGGACAACTACGAGCAGTACTTC
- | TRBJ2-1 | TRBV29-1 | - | CSVTRRLHNEQFF | TGCAGCGTGACGAGGAGACTTCACAATGAGCAGTTCTTC
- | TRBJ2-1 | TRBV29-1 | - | CSWDWVGEQFF | TGCAGCTGGGACTGGGTGGGTGAGCAGTTCTTC
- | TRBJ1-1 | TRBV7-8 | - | CASSFAPTFRTNTEAFF | TGTGCCAGCAGCTTCGCACCAACTTTCCGTACGAACACTGAAGCTTTCTTT
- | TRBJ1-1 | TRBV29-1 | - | CSLRENTEAFF | TGCAGCCTACGGGAGAACACTGAAGCTTTCTTT
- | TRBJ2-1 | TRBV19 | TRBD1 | CASSGQGKLNEQFF | TGTGCCAGTTCGGGACAGGGGAAGTTAAATGAGCAGTTCTTC
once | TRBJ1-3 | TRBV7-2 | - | CASSLGRAGNTIYF | TGTGCCAGCAGCTTAGGGAGGGCTGGAAACACCATATATTTT
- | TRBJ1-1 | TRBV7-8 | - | CASSLAGDRTARRAFF | TGTGCCAGCAGCTTAGCTGGGGACCGGACAGCCAGAAGGGCTTTCTTT
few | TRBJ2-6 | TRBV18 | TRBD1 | CASSRVMGQKFSGANVLTF | TGTGCCAGCTCACGAGTCATGGGACAGAAATTCTCTGGGGCCAACGTCCTGACTTTC
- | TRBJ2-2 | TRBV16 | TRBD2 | CASSIAGDANTGELFF | TGTGCCAGCTCAATAGCGGGGGACGCGAACACCGGGGAGCTGTTTTTT
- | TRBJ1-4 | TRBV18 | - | CASSPPTSDRSEKLFF | TGTGCCAGCTCACCCCCAACATCCGACCGGAGTGAAAAACTGTTTTTT
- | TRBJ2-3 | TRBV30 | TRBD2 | CAWGLGGGGPPDTQYF | TGTGCCTGGGGCTTGGGTGGGGGAGGGCCCCCAGATACGCAGTATTTT
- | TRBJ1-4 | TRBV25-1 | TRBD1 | CASRRTGEKLFF | TGTGCCAGCAGGAGGACAGGTGAAAAACTGTTTTTT
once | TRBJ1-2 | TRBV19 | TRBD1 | CASSTSGGRGYTF | TGTGCCAGTAGTACGTCAGGGGGCCGTGGCTACACCTTC
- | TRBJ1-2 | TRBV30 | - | CAWSDILQGGINYGYTF | TGTGCCTGGAGTGACATTTTACAGGGAGGGATAAACTATGGCTACACCTTC
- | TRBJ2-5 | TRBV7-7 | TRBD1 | CASRPTGVQETQYF | TGTGCCAGCAGACCTACAGGGGTCCAAGAGACCCAGTACTTC
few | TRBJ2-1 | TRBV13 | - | CASSLSLNEQFF | TGTGCCAGCAGCTTATCCCTCAATGAGCAGTTCTTC
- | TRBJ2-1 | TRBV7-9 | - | CASSFQGSSYNEQFF | TGTGCCAGCAGCTTCCAGGGCAGCTCCTACAATGAGCAGTTCTTC
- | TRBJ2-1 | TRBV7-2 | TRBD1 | CASSFGTGGEQFF | TGTGCCAGCAGCTTTGGGACAGGGGGTGAGCAGTTCTTC
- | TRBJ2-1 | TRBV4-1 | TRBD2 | CASSHPGGVNEQFF | TGCGCCAGCAGCCATCCGGGAGGAGTGAATGAGCAGTTCTTC
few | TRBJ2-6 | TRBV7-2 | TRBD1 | CASSPRDRVHAGANVLTF | TGTGCCAGCAGCCCCAGGGACAGGGTTCATGCTGGGGCCAACGTCCTGACTTTC
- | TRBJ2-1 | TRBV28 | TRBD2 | CASRQLAETSGSSYNEQFF | TGTGCCAGCAGACAACTAGCCGAGACTAGCGGGAGCTCCTACAATGAGCAGTTCTTC
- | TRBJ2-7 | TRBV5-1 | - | CASSSAVYEQYF | TGCGCCAGCAGCTCAGCGGTCTACGAGCAGTACTTC